A selection of T cell receptor beta chains follows, all from one sample in a study of identifying expanded T cells in peripheral blood. The data were produced by immunoSEQ multiplex PCR, yet TCRdb's version contains in-frame clones alone and is incomplete. This table holds more than 95,000 clones, 75% to 90% found once. The source material was blood. Receptors were obtained from a person aged 18 to 70 in good health. The CDR3 runs from the conserved cysteine through the conserved F or W. Fields, in order: clone size, J gene, V gene, D gene, CDR3 length, CDR3 protein, CDR3 DNA. A D gene is named only where the DNA matches it firmly. The size entry is marked missing in some rows and otherwise reads once, few, many or a size class.

clone size: once
J gene: TRBJ1-2
V gene: TRBV9
D gene: TRBD1
CDR3 length: 14
CDR3 protein: CASSGRDRDYGYTF
CDR3 DNA: TGTGCCAGCAGCGGACGGGACAGGGACTATGGCTACACCTTC

clone size: -
J gene: TRBJ2-7
V gene: TRBV18
D gene: TRBD1
CDR3 length: 15
CDR3 protein: CASSPLQDRAGEQYF
CDR3 DNA: TGTGCCAGCTCACCCCTCCAGGACAGGGCAGGCGAGCAGTACTTC

clone size: -
J gene: TRBJ1-2
V gene: TRBV2
D gene: -
CDR3 length: 14
CDR3 protein: CASLTGGGDYGYTF
CDR3 DNA: TGTGCCAGCCTGACAGGAGGGGGAGACTATGGCTACACCTTC

clone size: few
J gene: TRBJ2-3
V gene: TRBV19
D gene: -
CDR3 length: 12
CDR3 protein: CASRQSGDTQYF
CDR3 DNA: TGTGCCAGTAGACAGTCCGGGGATACGCAGTATTTT

clone size: -
J gene: TRBJ2-5
V gene: TRBV2
D gene: -
CDR3 length: 18
CDR3 protein: CASSGLHRAATNQETQYF
CDR3 DNA: TGTGCCAGCAGTGGGCTTCACAGGGCTGCCACTAATCAAGAGACCCAGTACTTC

clone size: -
J gene: TRBJ1-2
V gene: TRBV4-1
D gene: -
CDR3 length: 12
CDR3 protein: CASSQGPMAATF
CDR3 DNA: TGCGCCAGCAGCCAAGGCCCAATGGCAGCCACCTTC

clone size: -
J gene: TRBJ1-6
V gene: TRBV7-3
D gene: -
CDR3 length: 13
CDR3 protein: CASSRLYNSPLHF
CDR3 DNA: TGTGCCAGCAGCCGGCTATATAATTCACCCCTCCACTTT

clone size: -
J gene: TRBJ1-2
V gene: TRBV29-1
D gene: -
CDR3 length: 16
CDR3 protein: CSVVGAGTSVNYGYTF
CDR3 DNA: TGCAGCGTTGTAGGCGCAGGAACCTCCGTTAACTATGGCTACACCTTC

clone size: -
J gene: TRBJ1-1
V gene: TRBV7-8
D gene: TRBD1
CDR3 length: 17
CDR3 protein: CASSWNPSGTDNTEAFF
CDR3 DNA: TGTGCCAGCAGCTGGAACCCATCCGGGACAGACAACACTGAAGCTTTCTTT

clone size: -
J gene: TRBJ1-2
V gene: TRBV9
D gene: -
CDR3 length: 15
CDR3 protein: CASSGLGTFSYGYTF
CDR3 DNA: TGTGCCAGCAGCGGACTTGGGACCTTTTCTTATGGCTACACCTTC

clone size: -
J gene: TRBJ2-5
V gene: TRBV30
D gene: TRBD2
CDR3 length: 22
CDR3 protein: CAWSVLDKGSRGGGFPQETQYF
CDR3 DNA: TGTGCCTGGAGTGTACTGGATAAAGGATCCCGGGGCGGGGGGTTCCCACAAGAGACCCAGTACTTC

clone size: once
J gene: TRBJ1-5
V gene: TRBV19
D gene: TRBD1
CDR3 length: 13
CDR3 protein: CASSMDREQPQHF
CDR3 DNA: TGTGCCAGTAGTATGGACAGGGAGCAGCCCCAGCATTTT

clone size: -
J gene: TRBJ2-1
V gene: TRBV7-2
D gene: -
CDR3 length: 15
CDR3 protein: CASSLGSRARSEQFF
CDR3 DNA: TGTGCCAGCAGCTTAGGATCCAGGGCGAGGAGTGAGCAGTTCTTC

clone size: -
J gene: TRBJ1-2
V gene: TRBV6-1
D gene: TRBD1
CDR3 length: 15
CDR3 protein: CASSATGTGFYGYTF
CDR3 DNA: TGTGCCAGCAGCGCGACCGGGACAGGATTCTATGGCTACACCTTC

clone size: -
J gene: TRBJ1-6
V gene: TRBV7-6
D gene: -
CDR3 length: 15
CDR3 protein: CASSLDGAYNSPLHF
CDR3 DNA: TGTGCCAGCAGCTTGGACGGGGCGTATAATTCACCCCTCCACTTT

clone size: -
J gene: TRBJ2-7
V gene: TRBV14
D gene: -
CDR3 length: 14
CDR3 protein: CASSRDRSGLEQYF
CDR3 DNA: TGTGCCAGCAGCCGAGACAGGTCGGGACTCGAGCAGTACTTC

clone size: -
J gene: TRBJ2-7
V gene: TRBV25-1
D gene: -
CDR3 length: 14
CDR3 protein: CASSRGLTIDEQYF
CDR3 DNA: TGTGCCAGCAGTCGGGGCCTGACGATTGACGAGCAGTACTTC

clone size: -
J gene: TRBJ1-2
V gene: TRBV18
D gene: -
CDR3 length: 13
CDR3 protein: CASSPETENGYTF
CDR3 DNA: TGTGCCAGCTCACCTGAGACGGAAAATGGCTACACCTTC

clone size: -
J gene: TRBJ2-2
V gene: TRBV7-9
D gene: -
CDR3 length: 13
CDR3 protein: CASSPDGTGELFF
CDR3 DNA: TGTGCCAGCAGCCCCGATGGGACCGGGGAGCTGTTTTTT

clone size: -
J gene: TRBJ2-7
V gene: TRBV7-6
D gene: -
CDR3 length: 14
CDR3 protein: CASSLFVGSYEQYF
CDR3 DNA: TGTGCCAGCAGCTTATTTGTTGGCTCCTACGAGCAGTACTTC

clone size: once
J gene: TRBJ2-1
V gene: TRBV15
D gene: -
CDR3 length: 17
CDR3 protein: CATSRGFGVGVGNEQFF
CDR3 DNA: TGTGCCACCAGCAGAGGGTTTGGGGTAGGGGTGGGAAATGAGCAGTTCTTC

clone size: -
J gene: TRBJ1-1
V gene: TRBV7-2
D gene: -
CDR3 length: 15
CDR3 protein: CASSPNWSLNTEAFF
CDR3 DNA: TGTGCCAGCAGCCCCAACTGGAGTTTGAACACTGAAGCTTTCTTT

clone size: -
J gene: TRBJ2-2
V gene: TRBV25-1
D gene: TRBD1
CDR3 length: 15
CDR3 protein: CASRTGQTSTGELFF
CDR3 DNA: TGTGCCAGCAGGACGGGACAGACGAGCACCGGGGAGCTGTTTTTT

clone size: -
J gene: TRBJ1-4
V gene: TRBV11-2
D gene: -
CDR3 length: 15
CDR3 protein: CASRRPGATNEKLFF
CDR3 DNA: TGTGCCAGCAGGCGACCGGGCGCAACTAATGAAAAACTGTTTTTT

clone size: -
J gene: TRBJ1-2
V gene: TRBV29-1
D gene: TRBD1
CDR3 length: 13
CDR3 protein: CSVEPGTGYGYTF
CDR3 DNA: TGCAGCGTTGAACCCGGGACAGGCTATGGCTACACCTTC

clone size: -
J gene: TRBJ1-3
V gene: TRBV7-6
D gene: TRBD1
CDR3 length: 14
CDR3 protein: CASSLGTGVNTIYF
CDR3 DNA: TGTGCCAGCAGCTTGGGGACAGGAGTGAACACCATATATTTT

clone size: -
J gene: TRBJ1-1
V gene: TRBV9
D gene: -
CDR3 length: 16
CDR3 protein: CASSAWTDLMNTEAFF
CDR3 DNA: TGTGCCAGCAGCGCTTGGACAGATCTTATGAACACTGAAGCTTTCTTT

clone size: -
J gene: TRBJ2-4
V gene: TRBV7-2
D gene: TRBD1
CDR3 length: 16
CDR3 protein: CASSSGQDLIRKIQYF
CDR3 DNA: TGTGCCAGCAGCTCCGGACAGGACCTCATTAGAAAAATTCAGTACTTC

clone size: -
J gene: TRBJ1-4
V gene: TRBV6-4
D gene: -
CDR3 length: 13
CDR3 protein: CASSAREGEKLFF
CDR3 DNA: TGTGCCAGCAGTGCCAGGGAAGGTGAAAAACTGTTTTTT

clone size: -
J gene: TRBJ1-1
V gene: TRBV7-9
D gene: -
CDR3 length: 14
CDR3 protein: CASSLGGGYPEAFF
CDR3 DNA: TGTGCCAGCAGCCTGGGGGGGGGCTACCCTGAAGCTTTCTTT

clone size: few
J gene: TRBJ2-1
V gene: TRBV5-5
D gene: -
CDR3 length: 13
CDR3 protein: CASSLGRGDEQFF
CDR3 DNA: TGTGCCAGCAGCTTGGGTCGAGGGGATGAGCAGTTCTTC

clone size: -
J gene: TRBJ1-1
V gene: TRBV7-9
D gene: TRBD1
CDR3 length: 14
CDR3 protein: CASSLEGAFTEAFF
CDR3 DNA: TGTGCCAGCAGCTTAGAGGGGGCGTTCACTGAAGCTTTCTTT

clone size: -
J gene: TRBJ1-5
V gene: TRBV6-5
D gene: -
CDR3 length: 15
CDR3 protein: CASSYGGNGNQPQHF
CDR3 DNA: TGTGCCAGCAGTTACGGGGGGAATGGAAATCAGCCCCAGCATTTT

clone size: once
J gene: TRBJ2-5
V gene: TRBV18
D gene: -
CDR3 length: 13
CDR3 protein: CASSPLGQETQYF
CDR3 DNA: TGTGCCAGCTCACCGTTGGGACAAGAGACCCAGTACTTC

clone size: -
J gene: TRBJ1-2
V gene: TRBV6-1
D gene: -
CDR3 length: 14
CDR3 protein: CASESGTTGPGYTF
CDR3 DNA: TGTGCCAGCGAATCCGGGACAACGGGACCCGGCTACACCTTC

clone size: -
J gene: TRBJ2-7
V gene: TRBV2
D gene: TRBD2
CDR3 length: 12
CDR3 protein: CASTWGGYEQYF
CDR3 DNA: TGTGCCAGCACGTGGGGGGGCTACGAGCAGTACTTC

clone size: -
J gene: TRBJ1-6
V gene: TRBV30
D gene: TRBD1
CDR3 length: 16
CDR3 protein: CAWSANRGAYNSPLHF
CDR3 DNA: TGTGCCTGGAGCGCGAACAGGGGGGCCTATAATTCACCCCTCCACTTT

clone size: -
J gene: TRBJ2-1
V gene: TRBV5-4
D gene: -
CDR3 length: 10
CDR3 protein: CASGRNEQFF
CDR3 DNA: TGTGCCAGCGGGAGGAATGAGCAGTTCTTC